The present entry profiles one T cell receptor beta chain with its context. This specimen belongs to a study of T cell responses to AZD1222 COVID-19 vaccine. Generated by immunoSEQ multiplex PCR, the TCRdb table keeps only in-frame clones and is missing some. The data hold some 150,000 clones, with 80% to 85% observed a single time. With 3 bases removed from V and 8 bases from J, the gap between germline ends came to 19 bases. CDR3 length: 15 residues. The germline CDR1 and CDR2 sequences are LNHDA and SQIVND (reference sequence). This chain joins TRBV19 and TRBJ1-2; D might be TRBD1 (6 bases). The clonotype originates from an adult in good health. The sample was peripheral blood, taken on day 0 of MenACWY control vaccination. In DNA form, the CDR3 reads TGTGCCAGTAGTATCTCGCCGGACAGTCTTGGGGGCTACACCTTC. This encodes CASSISPDSLGGYTF.